This TCR beta chain was captured by sequencing in a study of technical replicates of blood from a handful of donors. Only in-frame clones appear in the TCRdb table, and some are missing; sequencing was by immunoSEQ multiplex PCR. The profile shows about 89,000 clones, around 95% of them singletons. CDR1 and CDR2 from the germline V gene are SGHVS and FNYEAQ. V was pared by 7 bases and J by 2 bases, with 11 bases between. This CDR3 comprises 14 residues. This chain links TRBV7-6 with TRBJ2-2; D is uncertain. The sequence was collected from a human donor in good health. The sample consisted of T cells isolated from PBMCs. CDR3 loop: CASTPRLNTGELFF. The CDR3 DNA is TGTGCCAGCACCCCTAGGCTCAACACCGGGGAGCTGTTTTTT.